A single T cell receptor (beta chain) is shown here with its context. This sample is part of a study of T cell clonotyping in hematopoietic cell transplantation. Study-wide background: Recipients' pretransplant samples followed cytoreduction.

The assay was immunoSEQ multiplex PCR, and TCRdb's table has in-frame clones only and misses some. The data show around 11,000 clones, under 95% seen once. The time point here: recipient sample about 28 days before transplant, after cytoreduction. The specimen was peripheral blood mononuclear cells, collected before stem cell transplant. This sequence was found in a woman in her thirties or forties with acute myeloid leukemia. Some clones in this sample may be carry-over from other donors' samples.

CDR3 sequence reads: CAWEYGGLEDTQYF. The CDR3 coding sequence is TGTGCCTGGGAGTATGGGGGGCTGGAAGATACGCAGTATTTT. J is TRBJ2-3 and V is TRBV30, with D possibly being TRBD1 or TRBD2 (6 bases each). The CDR3 length is 14 residues. Between the trimmed V and J ends, which lost 5 bases and 5 bases, there was a span of 17 bases. The germline CDR1 and CDR2 sequences are GTSNPN and SVGIG (reference sequence).